This T cell receptor (beta chain) comes out of a study of cytomegalovirus exposure and HLA in healthy donors. Overall study findings and caveats: Most TCR sequences were rare, but some public TCRs occurred in many donors.

This CDR3 comprises 15 residues. The V gene lost 6 bases and the J gene lost 7 bases, with 19 bases spanning the gap. Germline loops: CDR1 SGHVS, CDR2 FQNEAQ. Vbeta (60) and Jbeta (13) primers were used in the PCR. Profiling relied on immunoSEQ multiplex PCR, and the TCRdb table lists in-frame clones only, not all of them. The sample contains roughly 130,000 clones, 80% to 90% of which appear only once. Points on this clone: Antigen: not known.

The receptor was derived from a man aged 50 to 59 in good health and CMV-seronegative. The specimen was PBMCs. This chain links TRBV7-8 with TRBJ1-5; no firm D call. This chain's CDR3 is CASSRNWAGGQPQHF. CDR3 bases: TGTGCCAGCAGTCGTAATTGGGCCGGAGGACAGCCCCAGCATTTT.